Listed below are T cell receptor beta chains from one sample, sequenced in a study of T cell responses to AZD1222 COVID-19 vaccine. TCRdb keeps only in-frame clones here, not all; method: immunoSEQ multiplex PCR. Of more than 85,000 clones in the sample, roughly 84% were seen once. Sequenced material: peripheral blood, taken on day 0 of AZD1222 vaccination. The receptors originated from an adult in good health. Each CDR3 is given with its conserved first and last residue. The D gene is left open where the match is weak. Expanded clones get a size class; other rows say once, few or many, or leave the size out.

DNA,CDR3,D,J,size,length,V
TGTGCCAGCAGTGTAAAGGGGGCGGTAAACTATGGCTACACCTTC,CASSVKGAVNYGYTF,TRBD1,TRBJ1-2,-,15,TRBV2
TGTGCCAGCAGCCTTAACAGGGGAAGTAACACCGGGGAGCTGTTTTTT,CASSLNRGSNTGELFF,TRBD1,TRBJ2-2,-,16,TRBV7-2
TGTGCCAGTAAGACAGGGAACTCTGGAAACACCATATATTTT,CASKTGNSGNTIYF,TRBD1,TRBJ1-3,-,14,TRBV6-5
TGTGCCAGTAGAAGGTTAGGTACAGATACGCAGTATTTT,CASRRLGTDTQYF,-,TRBJ2-3,once,13,TRBV19
TGCGCCAGCAGCCAAGATCTACAGGGAAGTATGTCCCAGCATTTT,CASSQDLQGSMSQHF,-,TRBJ1-5,-,15,TRBV4-1
TGTGCCAGCGGATACGAGCAGTACTTC,CASGYEQYF,-,TRBJ2-7,-,9,TRBV7-2
TGCGCCAGCAGCCCCCGGCTAGCGGGAGAAACCGGGGAGCTGTTTTTT,CASSPRLAGETGELFF,TRBD2,TRBJ2-2,-,16,TRBV5-1
TGTGCCAGCAGTAGGGGGGGGCAGGGGCACCACGAGCAGTACTTC,CASSRGGQGHHEQYF,-,TRBJ2-7,-,15,TRBV27
TGTGCCAGCAGCTTTAAGTCCCGGGGGTGGGGGAATGAGCAGTTCTTC,CASSFKSRGWGNEQFF,-,TRBJ2-1,-,16,TRBV11-3
TGTGCCAGCAGTTATAAGGAATGGGGCACGCAGTATTTT,CASSYKEWGTQYF,-,TRBJ2-3,-,13,TRBV12-3/TRBV12-4
TGTGCCAGCAGTTACTCGGGACAGGGGAGAGGGATGAACACTGAAGCTTTCTTT,CASSYSGQGRGMNTEAFF,TRBD1,TRBJ1-1,-,18,TRBV6-2/TRBV6-3
TGTGCCAGCAGTTTTCAGCCCAATCAGCCCCAGCATTTT,CASSFQPNQPQHF,-,TRBJ1-5,-,13,TRBV6-5
TGTGCCAGCGGGAACGAGTACGGTTACAATGAGCAGTTCTTC,CASGNEYGYNEQFF,-,TRBJ2-1,-,14,TRBV7-8
TGTGCCAGCAGTTTAGCCCAGGGGGCGGTTGAGCAGTTCTTC,CASSLAQGAVEQFF,TRBD1,TRBJ2-1,few,14,TRBV28
TGTGCCAGCAGTTTGGGACAGGGTACCCTGCATTTT,CASSLGQGTLHF,TRBD1,TRBJ1-5,-,12,TRBV12-3/TRBV12-4
TGTGCCAGCAGTAAATCGTCTAACTATGGCTACACCTTC,CASSKSSNYGYTF,-,TRBJ1-2,-,13,TRBV28
TGTGCTAGTGGTTTTTCCACTGAAGCTTTCTTT,CASGFSTEAFF,-,TRBJ1-1,-,11,TRBV12-5
TGTGCCAGCAGCCACCTGGCAGGGGGCACTGAAGCTTTCTTT,CASSHLAGGTEAFF,TRBD1,TRBJ1-1,-,14,TRBV3-1/TRBV3-2
TGCGCCAGCAGCCCGGACCAGGGTAATTCACCCCTCCACTTT,CASSPDQGNSPLHF,-,TRBJ1-6,-,14,TRBV5-1
TGCAGCGTTGAAGTTGGGGGTAACTCTGGCTACACCTTC,CSVEVGGNSGYTF,-,TRBJ1-2,-,13,TRBV29-1
TGTGCCAGTACTATGAACAAGCAGGGCGCAACTAATGAAAAACTGTTTTTT,CASTMNKQGATNEKLFF,-,TRBJ1-4,-,17,TRBV19
TGTGCCAGCAGTGACTTAAGATCACCCCTCCACTTT,CASSDLRSPLHF,-,TRBJ1-6,once,12,TRBV25-1
TGTGCCAGCAGCTTGGCCGGGGCAGATGGCTATGGCTACACCTTC,CASSLAGADGYGYTF,-,TRBJ1-2,once,15,TRBV5-4
TGTGCCAGCAGCTTCCCAGGGCTATCTGGAAACACCATATATTTT,CASSFPGLSGNTIYF,-,TRBJ1-3,-,15,TRBV11-2
TGTGCCAGCAGCCCGGAGAGGGTCTATGGCTACACCTTC,CASSPERVYGYTF,-,TRBJ1-2,-,13,TRBV7-2
TGTGCCAGCAGTTTACCAGGACTATTTTCTTATCAGCCCCAGCATTTT,CASSLPGLFSYQPQHF,-,TRBJ1-5,-,16,TRBV28
TGCGCCAGCATGATCGATTCCTATGGCTACACCTTC,CASMIDSYGYTF,-,TRBJ1-2,few,12,TRBV10-2
TGTGCCACCCGGGCCGGGTCGGCAGGGGCCAACGTCCTGACTTTC,CATRAGSAGANVLTF,-,TRBJ2-6,-,15,TRBV15
TGTGCCAGCAGCCTGGGGGGAACTAATGAAAAACTGTTTTTT,CASSLGGTNEKLFF,-,TRBJ1-4,-,14,TRBV7-9
TGTGCCAGCAGCCAACAGGGGGCTGGCAATCAGCCCCAGCATTTT,CASSQQGAGNQPQHF,TRBD1,TRBJ1-5,-,15,TRBV6-6
TGTGCCAGCAGCTTAGGGTCGGGGGCGTCCTCCTACGAGCAGTACTTC,CASSLGSGASSYEQYF,-,TRBJ2-7,many,16,TRBV7-6
TGTGCCAGCAGCTTAGTTAGACTAGCGGGATATCGTGCTAGCACAGATACGCAGTATTTT,CASSLVRLAGYRASTDTQYF,TRBD2,TRBJ2-3,-,20,TRBV7-8
TGCGCCAGCAGCCAAAGGACTGGCTACGAGCAGTACTTC,CASSQRTGYEQYF,-,TRBJ2-7,once,13,TRBV4-1
TGTGCCAGCAGAGGCCTAGGGGGGGAAACGGATACGCAGTATTTT,CASRGLGGETDTQYF,-,TRBJ2-3,-,15,TRBV27
TGTGCCAGCAGCCCCAAGTGGGGGCAGGGGAGCTCCTACAATGAGCAGTTCTTC,CASSPKWGQGSSYNEQFF,-,TRBJ2-1,-,18,TRBV11-2
TGTGCCAGCCGGAGGGGGATCGAGAACACCGGGGAGCTGTTTTTT,CASRRGIENTGELFF,-,TRBJ2-2,-,15,TRBV5-4
TGTGCCAGCAGTTACACCGGGACAAGCTATGGCTACACCTTC,CASSYTGTSYGYTF,-,TRBJ1-2,-,14,TRBV6-5
TGCAGCGGGTTAGCGGGTGGCACAGATACGCAGTATTTT,CSGLAGGTDTQYF,TRBD2,TRBJ2-3,-,13,TRBV29-1
TGTGCCAGCAGCTGGGCCCGGGACAGACTGAACACTGAAGCTTTCTTT,CASSWARDRLNTEAFF,TRBD1,TRBJ1-1,-,16,TRBV7-8
TGTGCCAGCAGCTTAGGTCAGGGGAGCGGCTACACCTTC,CASSLGQGSGYTF,-,TRBJ1-2,-,13,TRBV7-2
TGTGCCAGTAGCATGGGTGGACAGAGTCTAGCCAAAAACATTCAGTACTTC,CASSMGGQSLAKNIQYF,-,TRBJ2-4,-,17,TRBV19
TGCAGTGTCACAGATAACTATGGCTACACCTTC,CSVTDNYGYTF,-,TRBJ1-2,-,11,TRBV20-1
TGCAGCGTTAGGGGGGTTCGCGGCTACACCTTC,CSVRGVRGYTF,-,TRBJ1-2,-,11,TRBV29-1
TGTGCCAGCAGTTACGGGCTAGCGGGAGAGTACGAGCAGTACTTC,CASSYGLAGEYEQYF,TRBD2,TRBJ2-7,-,15,TRBV6-5
TGTGCCAGCAGTGAGGTAGGGCAGCAGCCCCAGCATTTT,CASSEVGQQPQHF,-,TRBJ1-5,many,13,TRBV6-1
TGTGCCAGCAGTGAAAGAGGGTCGGTGAGCGAAAAACTGTTTTTT,CASSERGSVSEKLFF,-,TRBJ1-4,-,15,TRBV6-1
TGTGCCAGTAGTATAGTCGAGAACGTTCCTACTGAAGCTTTCTTT,CASSIVENVPTEAFF,-,TRBJ1-1,-,15,TRBV19
TGTGCCAGCAGCTTAGTCCCAAAAACCTACGAGCAGTACTTC,CASSLVPKTYEQYF,-,TRBJ2-7,-,14,TRBV7-2
TGTGCCGGTGAAACGACAGGAAAGAACACTGAAGCTTTCTTT,CAGETTGKNTEAFF,-,TRBJ1-1,few,14,TRBV7-9
TGTGCCAGCAGTTTAGTGGGGCGCTACGAGCAGTACTTC,CASSLVGRYEQYF,-,TRBJ2-7,-,13,TRBV28
TGTGCCAGCAGCGCCCGGACAGGCACCGGGGAGCTGTTTTTT,CASSARTGTGELFF,TRBD1,TRBJ2-2,-,14,TRBV7-2
TGTGCCAGCAGCTTAGAGGGGCGGGGTCGGAGCCAAGAGACCCAGTACTTC,CASSLEGRGRSQETQYF,-,TRBJ2-5,-,17,TRBV7-2